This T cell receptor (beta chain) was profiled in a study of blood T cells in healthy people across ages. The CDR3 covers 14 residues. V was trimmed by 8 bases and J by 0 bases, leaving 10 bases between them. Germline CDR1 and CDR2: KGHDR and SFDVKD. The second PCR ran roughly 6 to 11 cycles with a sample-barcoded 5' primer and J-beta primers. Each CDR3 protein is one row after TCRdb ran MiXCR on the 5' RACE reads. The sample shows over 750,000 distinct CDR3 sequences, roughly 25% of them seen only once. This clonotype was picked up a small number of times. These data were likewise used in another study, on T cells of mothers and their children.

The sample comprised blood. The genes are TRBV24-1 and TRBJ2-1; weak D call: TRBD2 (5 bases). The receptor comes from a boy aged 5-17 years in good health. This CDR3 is CATKERSSYNEQFF. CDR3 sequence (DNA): TGTGCCACCAAAGAGCGGAGCTCCTACAATGAGCAGTTCTTC.